Each of the 22 T cell receptor beta chains below was sequenced from the same sample in a study of T cells in Graves' hyperthyroidism and ophthalmopathy. What was amplified from RNA transcripts were TCR beta CDR3 regions. The primer set for the first-round RT-PCR of the TCR CDR3 was HTBI. TCRdb independently ran MiXCR on the multiplex PCR reads; one entry per CDR3 protein. The sample holds about 580,000 distinct CDR3 sequences, about half seen once. Sequenced sample: peripheral blood or thyroid tissue (not recorded which). The receptor set was obtained from a woman aged 18-30 years with Graves' hyperthyroidism.

The chain links TRBV24-1 to TRBJ2-5, with 11 bases lining up with TRBD2. Trimming removed 4 bases from V and 4 bases from J; junction bases left unmatched: 10. Germline CDR1 and CDR2: KGHDR and SFDVKD. The CDR3 loop spans 17 amino acids. This CDR3 reads CATSDGGLAAMGETQYF. CDR3 nucleotides: TGTGCCACCAGTGACGGGGGACTAGCGGCCATGGGAGAGACCCAGTACTTC.

This clonotype was recorded at least ten times. The chain employs TRBV2 and TRBJ1-5; 7 nucleotides line up with TRBD1. This CDR3 contains 13 residues. V dropped 11 bases and J dropped 3; count of bases not matched to a gene: 7. Germline V CDR1 and CDR2: SNHLY, FYNNEI. CDR3 DNA: TGTGCCTCTTGGGGGACAGACAATCAGCCCCAGCATTTT. Its protein is CASWGTDNQPQHF.

V gene TRBV2 combines with J gene TRBJ2-3; 8 bases are a match to TRBD2. This CDR3 is 17 amino acids long. J gave up 5 bases and V 8 bases, and 18 bases lay outside the gene matches. Germline CDR1 reads SNHLY; CDR2 reads FYNNEI. CDR3 in DNA: TGTGCCAGCGGTTTACCCGCGACTAGCGTGGTGGGAGATACGCAGTATTTT. Translated, it gives CASGLPATSVVGDTQYF.

Note on this clonotype: A much larger clonotype is one base distant, so this may be a read error. The genes are TRBV7-2 and TRBJ2-5; 7 bases are a match to TRBD2. The J segment lost 5 bases and the V segment lost 2 bases, leaving 8 bases of the junction unmatched. This CDR3 is 15 amino acids long. Germline CDR1 and CDR2: SGHTA and FQGNSA. As DNA, the CDR3 is TGTACCAGCAGCTTATTTTCTGGGGGGGAGGAGACCCAGTACTTC. Protein: CTSSLFSGGEETQYF.

In regard to this clonotype: Being one base from a much bigger clone, this may be a read error. The rearrangement links TRBV7-6 to TRBJ2-2; the D gene is possibly TRBD2 (5 bases). The CDR3 contains 15 residues. Germline lookup yields CDR1 SGHVS and CDR2 FNYEAQ. CDR3 coding DNA: TGTGCCAGCAGCCCCCCGGTGGCGGGCACCGAGGAGCTGTTTTTT. It specifies CASSPPVAGTEELFF. The full variable domain, in which reference TRBV7-6 and TRBJ2-2 provide the parts outside the CDR3, is GAGVSQSPRYKVTKRGQDVALRCDPISGHVSLYWYRQALGQGPEFLTYFNYEAQQDKSGLPNDRFSAERPEGSISTLTIQRTEQRDSAMYRCASSPPVAGTEELFFGEGSRLTVL.

With respect to this clonotype: A read error may produce the germline difference seen at one junction end. The chain has TRBV11-2 and TRBJ2-5, with 10 bases fitting TRBD1. This CDR3 has 14 amino acids. The germline CDR1 and CDR2 sequences are SGHAT and FQNNGV. For the CDR3, the DNA is TGCGCCAGCAGCGACGGGGACAGGGGTCAGCCCCAGTACTTC. This gives the protein CASSDGDRGQPQYF.

This clonotype occurred many times. The V gene is TRBV20-1, the J gene TRBJ1-2, with D perhaps matching TRBD1 (5 bases). Germline CDR1 is DFQATT and CDR2 is SNEGSKA (reference sequence). V was pared by 0 bases and J by 5 bases, with 13 bases between. The CDR3 runs 14 residues. The CDR3 DNA reads TGCAGTGCTAGAGATTACCAGGGACTATATGGCTACACCTTC. As protein: CSARDYQGLYGYTF.

Concerning this clonotype: A much larger clone lies a single base off, so this may be a read error. The V call is TRBV7-6, the J call TRBJ1-1; 7 nucleotides match TRBD1. CDR3 size: 15 residues. From germline, CDR1 is SGHVS and CDR2 FNYEAQ. J lost 3 bases, V lost 6 bases, and 10 bases had no gene match. The DNA for the CDR3 is TGTGCCAGCAGGTTATTGGTAGGGGGCGACACTGAAGCTTTCTTT. The encoded protein is CASRLLVGGDTEAFF.

This clonotype was seen just once. This chain connects TRBV7-6 to TRBJ2-5, with D possibly matching TRBD2 (6 bases). The CDR3 is made up of 15 amino acids. With 2 bases removed from V and 2 bases from J, the gap between germline ends came to 12 bases. Germline CDR1 and CDR2: SGHVS and FNYEAQ. The CDR3: CASSLSLAGQETQYF. DNA for the CDR3: TGTGCCAGCAGCTTATCGCTCGCGGGACAAGAGACCCAGTACTTC. The complete variable domain, with remaining parts taken from reference TRBV7-6 and TRBJ2-5, reads GAGVSQSPRYKVTKRGQDVALRCDPISGHVSLYWYRQALGQGPEFLTYFNYEAQQDKSGLPNDRFSAERPEGSISTLTIQRTEQRDSAMYRCASSLSLAGQETQYFGPGTRLLVL.

This chain uses TRBV20-1 with TRBJ1-2; maybe TRBD1 (6 bases). Between the trimmed V and J ends, which lost 1 base and 8 bases, there was a span of 35 bases. The CDR3 has 20 amino acids. Germline V gene data show CDR1 as DFQATT and CDR2 as SNEGSKA (reference sequence). CDR3 in amino acids: CSARVQGNTGASRYGWGYTF. DNA for the CDR3: TGCAGTGCTAGAGTACAGGGCAACACCGGGGCATCCCGCTACGGCTGGGGCTACACCTTC.

The table lists this clonotype with many counts. J is TRBJ1-5 and V is TRBV20-1, with TRBD1 as a possible D gene (6 bases). CDR1 DFQATT and CDR2 SNEGSKA come from the germline V gene (reference sequence). V shed 3 bases and J shed 6 bases, with 15 bases lying between them. The CDR3 covers 14 residues. The CDR3 reads CSASSQGLSQPQHF. CDR3 DNA: TGCAGTGCTAGCAGTCAGGGGCTAAGTCAGCCCCAGCATTTT.

This clonotype was counted at least ten times. The chain has TRBV5-6 and TRBJ1-4, with D uncertain. Germline V gene data show CDR1 as SGHDT and CDR2 as YYEEEE. Trimming stripped 0 bases from V and 5 bases from J, with 8 bases between. The CDR3 is made up of 14 amino acids. The CDR3 bases are TGTGCCAGCAGCTTGGGAGGGCCCAATGAAAAACTGTTTTTT. The encoded protein is CASSLGGPNEKLFF. The complete variable domain, with remaining parts taken from reference TRBV5-6 and TRBJ1-4, reads DAGVTQSPTHLIKTRGQQVTLRCSPKSGHDTVSWYQQALGQGPQFIFQYYEEEERQRGNFPDRFSGHQFPNYSSELNVNALLLGDSALYLCASSLGGPNEKLFFGSGTQLSVL.

Ten or more counts support this clonotype. V is TRBV4-3 and J is TRBJ1-6; D not certain. The germline V gene has CDR1 LGHNA and CDR2 YSLEER. Trimming shortened V by 0 bases and J by 7 bases, and 13 bases separated the two germline ends. There are 16 residues in the CDR3. The CDR3 coding sequence is TGCGCCAGCAGCCAAGATCTTACAGAGAAAAATTCACCCCTCCACTTT. Its protein product is CASSQDLTEKNSPLHF.

In nucleotides, the CDR3 is TGTGCCAGCAGCACCGGCAGGGTTTCAGAAGAAAAACTGTTTTTT. This encodes CASSTGRVSEEKLFF. This chain connects TRBV12-3 or TRBV12-4 to TRBJ1-4, with a weak D call TRBD1 (5 bases). V dropped 6 bases and J dropped 8 bases, with 19 bases sitting between them. This CDR3 region has 15 residues.

This clonotype was observed at least ten times. The chain links TRBV18 to TRBJ1-1; weak D call: TRBD1 (5 bases). CDR1 is KGHSH and CDR2 is LQKENI in the germline V gene. The CDR3 length is 11 residues. V was pared by 6 bases and J by 3 bases, with 5 bases between. The CDR3 nucleotides are TGTGCCAGCTCGACAGACACTGAAGCTTTCTTT. This encodes CASSTDTEAFF.

This clonotype was seen ten or more times. The chain carries TRBV10-3 and TRBJ1-2, with D unresolved. Germline V gene data show CDR1 as ENHRY and CDR2 as SYGVKD. Trimming stripped 2 bases from V and 4 bases from J, with 11 bases between. CDR3 length equals 14 residues. CDR3 loop: CAISERTSGYGYTF. The CDR3 DNA follows: TGTGCCATCAGTGAGAGGACGAGCGGCTATGGCTACACCTTC.

The chain is built from TRBV7-2 and TRBJ2-7; D is unclear. Germline values: CDR1 SGHTA, CDR2 FQGNSA. This CDR3 has 12 amino acids. The V end lost 6 bases, the J end lost 4 bases, and 10 bases lay between the germline ends. This chain's CDR3 is CASSDQQYEQYF. The CDR3 coding sequence is TGTGCCAGCAGTGATCAGCAATACGAGCAGTACTTC.

This clonotype occurred many times. The rearrangement joins TRBV4-1 to TRBJ1-6; D gene unclear. V lost 3 bases and J 3 bases, leaving 12 bases between the germline ends. The CDR3 loop spans 16 amino acids. Germline V gene data show CDR1 as MGHRA and CDR2 as YSYEKL. The CDR3 DNA is TGCGCCAGCAGCCAGCCGGGGAAGAACTATAATTCACCCCTCCACTTT. The encoded protein is CASSQPGKNYNSPLHF.

V is TRBV13 and J is TRBJ1-3; D call uncertain. Germline CDR1 is PRHDT and CDR2 is FYEKMQ (reference sequence). CDR3 length: 13 amino acids. V dropped 5 bases and J dropped 4 bases, with 9 bases sitting between them. CDR3 loop: CASSQTRGNTIYF. CDR3 DNA: TGTGCCAGCAGCCAGACGAGGGGAAACACCATATATTTT. The full variable domain, in which reference TRBV13 and TRBJ1-3 provide the parts outside the CDR3, is AAGVIQSPRHLIKEKRETATLKCYPIPRHDTVYWYQQGPGQDPQFLISFYEKMQSDKGSIPDRFSAQQFSDYHSELNMSSLELGDSALYFCASSQTRGNTIYFGEGSWLTVV.

Of note for this clonotype: This may be a read error, as it is one base from a much larger clone. CDR3 loop: CASRPGIVNTEAFF. In nucleotides, the CDR3 is TGTGCCAGCAGACCCGGAATAGTGAACACTGAAGCTTTCTTT. The chain couples TRBV7-3 to TRBJ1-1; D uncertain. CDR3 length: 14 residues. Germline V gene data show CDR1 as SGHTA and CDR2 as FQGTGA. V lost 6 bases, J lost 0 bases, and 11 bases lay in between.

The table lists this clonotype with many counts. The genes are TRBV4-3 and TRBJ1-1; maybe TRBD1 (6 bases). Trimming removed 1 base at V and 8 bases at J, with 11 bases between. This CDR3 has 13 amino acids. The germline gives CDR1 LGHNA, CDR2 YSLEER. CDR3: CASSQVRDKEAFF. CDR3 DNA sequence: TGCGCCAGCAGCCAAGTGCGGGACAAGGAAGCTTTCTTT.

This clonotype turned up a few times. The V call is TRBV10-1, the J call TRBJ2-7, with 12 bases that match TRBD2. V was pared by 9 bases and J by 2 bases, with 20 bases of the junction left unmatched. The CDR3 has 19 amino acids. Germline V gene lookup returns CDR1 WNHNN and CDR2 SYGVQD (reference sequence). The CDR3: CASPRKRGLAGVSPYEQYF. The CDR3 DNA reads as TGCGCCAGTCCGCGGAAGAGGGGACTAGCGGGTGTTTCTCCCTACGAGCAGTACTTC.